The 11 T cell receptor beta chains below come from one sample, sequenced in a study of cytomegalovirus exposure and HLA in healthy donors. Both 60 Vbeta primers and 13 Jbeta primers went into the PCR. The method was immunoSEQ multiplex PCR; TCRdb's version includes in-frame clones alone and lacks a portion of them. The sample carries approximately 70,000 clones, about two thirds recorded once. The sample comprised PBMCs. The receptors come from a woman aged 45-65 years in good health and CMV-seropositive.

This clone was observed a few times. The rearrangement uses TRBV18 and TRBJ2-3; 11 bases map to TRBD2. Trimming at V came to 6 bases and at J to 0 bases, leaving 14 bases not matched to a gene. This CDR3 is 19 amino acids long. Germline loops: CDR1 KGHSH, CDR2 LQKENI. CDR3: CASSLPKGTSGTSTDTQYF. In nucleotides, the CDR3 is TGTGCCAGCTCGCTTCCAAAGGGGACTAGCGGTACTAGCACAGATACGCAGTATTTT.

This clone was observed once. The chain carries TRBV19 and TRBJ2-7, with D perhaps matching TRBD2 (6 bases). The CDR3 is 14 amino acids. Germline V gene lookup returns CDR1 LNHDA and CDR2 SQIVND (reference sequence). The V end was cut by 6 bases, the J end by 1 base, with 13 bases between. The CDR3 region is CASSPGLSSYEQYF. The DNA of the CDR3 is TGTGCCAGTAGCCCCGGACTATCGTCCTACGAGCAGTACTTC.

Note on this clone: Other DNA sequences of this sample code for an identical CDR3. The V gene is TRBV5-1, the J gene TRBJ1-1, with 8 bases identical to TRBD1. With 4 bases clipped from V and 5 bases from J, the junction kept 7 bases outside the gene matches. There are 14 residues in the CDR3. The germline V gene has CDR1 SGHRS and CDR2 YFSETQ. This CDR3 is CASSPGQGGTEAFF. The CDR3 DNA reads TGCGCCAGCAGCCCCGGACAGGGAGGTACTGAAGCTTTCTTT.

The chain employs TRBV15 and TRBJ1-5, with TRBD1 as a possible D gene (6 bases). Germline-derived CDR1 and CDR2 are LNHNV and YYDKDF (reference sequence). Trimming cost V 5 bases and J 4 bases, with 18 bases left between them. The CDR3 spans 16 residues. Here the CDR3 reads CATSPMGQGPNQPQHF. Written as DNA, the CDR3 is TGTGCCACCAGCCCTATGGGCCAGGGGCCTAATCAGCCCCAGCATTTT.

CDR3 region: CASSKAGLINYGYTF. As DNA, the CDR3 is TGTGCCAGCAGCAAAGCAGGGCTGATTAACTATGGCTACACCTTC. This rearrangement joins TRBV7-9 to TRBJ1-2, with D perhaps TRBD1 (5 bases). CDR3 length: 15 residues. Germline loops: CDR1 SEHNR, CDR2 FQNEAQ (reference sequence). V was pared by 5 bases and J by 1 base, with 14 bases between. Based on the CDR3 plus reference TRBV7-9 and TRBJ1-2, the full variable domain is DTGVSQNPRHKITKRGQNVTFRCDPISEHNRLYWYRQTLGQGPEFLTYFQNEAQLEKSRLLSDRFSAERPKGSFSTLEIQRTEQGDSAMYLCASSKAGLINYGYTFGSGTRLTVV.

The J gene is TRBJ2-1, the V gene TRBV7-9; TRBD2 agrees at 8 bases. The CDR3 has 19 amino acids. CDR1 SEHNR and CDR2 FQNEAQ come from the germline V gene (reference sequence). The V gene end was trimmed by 2 bases and the J gene end by 4 bases; junction bases not matched to a gene: 16. The CDR3 spells CASSLPHPSGGHIYNEQFF. CDR3 nucleotides: TGTGCCAGCAGCTTACCCCATCCGAGCGGGGGCCACATTTACAATGAGCAGTTCTTC.

On this clone itself: Distinct nucleotide sequences in the sample also encode this CDR3. V and J are TRBV7-2 and TRBJ2-5; weak D call: TRBD2 (6 bases). This CDR3 region has 15 residues. CDR1 and CDR2 from the germline V gene are SGHTA and FQGNSA. Trimming left V 4 bases short and J 9 bases short, with 21 bases between. The CDR3 is CASSSGAGRDAAQYF. For the CDR3, the DNA is TGTGCCAGCAGCTCAGGAGCCGGGCGGGATGCGGCCCAGTACTTC.

The chain has TRBV9 and TRBJ1-3, with 9 bases identical to TRBD1. J gave up 0 bases and V 0 bases, and 4 bases lay outside the gene matches. Germline V CDR1 and CDR2: SGDLS, YYNGEE. CDR3 size: 17 residues. The CDR3 coding sequence is TGTGCCAGCAGCGTAGGGGACAGGGTGGACTCTGGAAACACCATATATTTT. The encoded protein is CASSVGDRVDSGNTIYF.

J is TRBJ2-3 and V is TRBV27, with TRBD2 matching over 8 bases. V shed 5 bases, J shed 3 bases, and the junction held 7 bases outside the gene matches. The CDR3 contains 15 residues. Per the germline V gene, CDR1 is MNHEY and CDR2 is SMNVEV (reference sequence). Here the CDR3 reads CASSHQRETTDTQYF. The DNA for the CDR3 is TGTGCCAGCAGTCACCAGCGGGAGACGACAGATACGCAGTATTTT.

The table lists this clone with a few counts. The gene calls are TRBV5-4 and TRBJ1-1; 8 bases fit TRBD1. Per the germline V gene, CDR1 is SGHNT and CDR2 is YYREEE (reference sequence). This CDR3 contains 15 residues. After removal of 3 bases from V and 1 base from J, the junction contained 5 bases not matched to a gene. The DNA of the CDR3 is TGTGCCAGCAGCTATAACACAGGGGGGAACACTGAAGCTTTCTTT. It yields the protein CASSYNTGGNTEAFF.

In its sample, this clone was seen once. Other DNA sequences in this sample translate to the same CDR3. V gene TRBV30 combines with J gene TRBJ2-5, with a weak D call TRBD2 (7 bases). CDR1 is GTSNPN, CDR2 SVGIG, per germline (reference sequence). The V end lost 0 bases, the J end lost 5 bases, and 19 bases lay between the germline ends. The CDR3 extends over 16 amino acids. Here the CDR3 reads CAWSVLGGAGSETQYF. The CDR3, as DNA: TGTGCCTGGAGTGTACTAGGGGGGGCTGGGTCGGAGACCCAGTACTTC.